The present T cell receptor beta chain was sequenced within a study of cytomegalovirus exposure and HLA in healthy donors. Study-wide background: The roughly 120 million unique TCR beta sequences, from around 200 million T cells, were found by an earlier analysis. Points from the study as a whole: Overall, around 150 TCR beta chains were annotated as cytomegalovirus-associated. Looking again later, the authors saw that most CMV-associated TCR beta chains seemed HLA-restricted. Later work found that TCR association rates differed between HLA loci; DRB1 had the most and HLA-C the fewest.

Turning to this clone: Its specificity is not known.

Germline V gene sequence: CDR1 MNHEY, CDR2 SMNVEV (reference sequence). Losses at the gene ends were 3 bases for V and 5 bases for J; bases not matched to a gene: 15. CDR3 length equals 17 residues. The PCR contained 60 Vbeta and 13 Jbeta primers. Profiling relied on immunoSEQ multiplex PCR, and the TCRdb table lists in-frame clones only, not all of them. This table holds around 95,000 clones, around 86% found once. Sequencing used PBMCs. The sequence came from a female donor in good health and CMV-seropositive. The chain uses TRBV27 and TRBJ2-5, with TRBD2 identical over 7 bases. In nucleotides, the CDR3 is TGTGCCAGCAGTTTCCAACCGACGGGGCGGGAGTGGGAGACCCAGTACTTC. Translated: CASSFQPTGREWETQYF.